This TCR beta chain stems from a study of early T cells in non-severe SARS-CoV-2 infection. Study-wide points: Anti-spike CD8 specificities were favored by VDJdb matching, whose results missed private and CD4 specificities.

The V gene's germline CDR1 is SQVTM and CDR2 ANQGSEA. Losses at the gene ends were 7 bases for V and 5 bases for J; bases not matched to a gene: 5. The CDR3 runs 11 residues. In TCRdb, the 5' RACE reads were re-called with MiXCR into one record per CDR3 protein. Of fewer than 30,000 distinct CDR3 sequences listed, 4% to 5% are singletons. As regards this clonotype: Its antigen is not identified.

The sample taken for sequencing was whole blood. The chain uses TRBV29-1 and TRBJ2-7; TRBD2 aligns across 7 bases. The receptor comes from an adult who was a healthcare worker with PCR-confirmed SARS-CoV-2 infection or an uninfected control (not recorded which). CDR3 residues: CSATRGDEQYF. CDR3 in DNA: TGCAGCGCGACCCGGGGGGACGAGCAGTACTTC.